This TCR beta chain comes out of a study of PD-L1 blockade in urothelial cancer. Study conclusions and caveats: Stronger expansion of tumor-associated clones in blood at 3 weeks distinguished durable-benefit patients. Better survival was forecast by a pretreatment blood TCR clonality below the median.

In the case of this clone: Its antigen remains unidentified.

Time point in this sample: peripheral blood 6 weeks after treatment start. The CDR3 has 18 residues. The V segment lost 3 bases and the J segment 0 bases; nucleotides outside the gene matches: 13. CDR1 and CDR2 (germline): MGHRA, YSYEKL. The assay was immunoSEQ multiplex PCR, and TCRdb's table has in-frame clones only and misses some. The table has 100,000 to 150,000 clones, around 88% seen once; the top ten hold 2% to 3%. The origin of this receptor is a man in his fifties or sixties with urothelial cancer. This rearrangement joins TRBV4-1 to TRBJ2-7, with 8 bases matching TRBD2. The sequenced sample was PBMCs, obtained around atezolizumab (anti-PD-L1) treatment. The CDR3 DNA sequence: TGCGCCAGCAGCCACCCTTCCACGGGGGGGGGCATCTCCTACGAGCAGTACTTC. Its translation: CASSHPSTGGGISYEQYF.